Listed below are T cell receptor beta chains from one sample, sequenced in a study of shared clonotypes between healthy human individuals. Produced via immunoSEQ multiplex PCR; TCRdb's table is partial and in-frame only. The sample holds about 960,000 clones, around three quarters seen once. The sequencing input was memory CD4+ T cells sorted from blood. These TCRs come from a man younger than 35 in good health. Each CDR3 is given with its conserved first and last residue. Each record gives: CDR3 protein, CDR3 DNA, D gene, J gene, V gene, clone size. D genes are given only for firm matches. Where a row states a size, it is once, few, many or the class of an expanded clone; other rows omit it.

CASSLGTTDTQYF TGTGCCAGCAGCTTAGGGACCACAGATACGCAGTATTTT - TRBJ2-3 TRBV7-2 -
CASDISDRFNQPQHF TGTGCCAGTGATATATCGGACAGGTTCAATCAGCCCCAGCATTTT TRBD1 TRBJ1-5 TRBV28 -
CASSLTSPYPGQGGSPLHF TGCGCCAGCAGCTTGACCTCACCCTACCCGGGACAGGGTGGGTCACCCCTCCACTTT TRBD1 TRBJ1-6 TRBV5-1 -
CASSPGGAKAFF TGTGCCAGCTCACCGGGGGGGGCTAAAGCTTTCTTT - TRBJ1-1 TRBV18 -
CASSLGRGLTKNIQYF TGTGCCAGCAGCTTAGGACGGGGCCTAACAAAAAACATTCAGTACTTC - TRBJ2-4 TRBV7-2 -
CASSMEGLVYGYTF TGTGCCAGTAGTATGGAGGGTTTGGTGTATGGCTACACCTTC - TRBJ1-2 TRBV19 -
CASSVRTGAFEGDTQYF TGTGCCAGCAGCGTACGGACAGGGGCCTTCGAGGGAGATACGCAGTATTTT TRBD1 TRBJ2-3 TRBV9 -
CASSLVTGLAGSYNEQFF TGCGCCAGCAGCTTGGTAACCGGACTAGCGGGGTCCTACAATGAGCAGTTCTTC TRBD2 TRBJ2-1 TRBV5-1 -
CASSPRAGSNTGELFF TGTGCCAGCAGCCCCCGGGCAGGGTCGAACACCGGGGAGCTGTTTTTT - TRBJ2-2 TRBV11-2 few
CASSLRGVENTIYF TGTGCCAGCAGTTTAAGGGGAGTTGAAAACACCATATATTTT - TRBJ1-3 TRBV28 -
CASSQEVVTAKPTGELFF TGCGCCAGCAGCCAAGAAGTTGTGACAGCCAAGCCTACCGGGGAGCTGTTTTTT - TRBJ2-2 TRBV4-1 -
CASIRGPGGGEQYF TGCGCCAGCATCCGAGGGCCAGGGGGAGGCGAGCAGTACTTC - TRBJ2-7 TRBV5-1 once
CASSWEGRDRAAGETQYF TGCGCCAGCAGTTGGGAGGGTCGCGACAGGGCGGCGGGAGAGACCCAGTACTTC - TRBJ2-5 TRBV23-1 few
CASREPGQSHNEQFF TGTGCCAGCAGGGAACCGGGACAGAGTCACAATGAGCAGTTCTTC TRBD1 TRBJ2-1 TRBV6-1 -
CASSLDSPGDYEQYF TGTGCCAGTAGTCTCGATTCACCGGGGGACTACGAGCAGTACTTC - TRBJ2-7 TRBV19 -
CASSLDGQVSNQPQHF TGCGCCAGCAGCTTGGACGGACAGGTCAGCAATCAGCCCCAGCATTTT TRBD1 TRBJ1-5 TRBV5-1 once
CASGAGEGSYEQYF TGCGCCAGCGGAGCGGGAGAGGGGTCCTACGAGCAGTACTTC TRBD2 TRBJ2-7 TRBV23-1 -
CASSRDTEETQYF TGCGCCAGCAGTCGGGACACAGAAGAGACCCAGTACTTC - TRBJ2-5 TRBV5-1 -
CASSWGGGAYEQYF TGCGCCAGCAGCTGGGGTGGCGGGGCCTACGAGCAGTACTTC - TRBJ2-7 TRBV5-1 -
CATSRDSKYEQYF TGTGCCACCAGCAGAGATTCTAAATACGAGCAGTACTTC - TRBJ2-7 TRBV15 -
CATRQGGGNEKLFF TGTGCCACCCGCCAGGGGGGCGGGAATGAAAAACTGTTTTTT TRBD1 TRBJ1-4 TRBV10-3 -
CASSQPTGRQETQYF TGCGCCAGCAGCCAGCCGACAGGTCGCCAAGAGACCCAGTACTTC - TRBJ2-5 TRBV4-1 -
CASRGPNTDTQYF TGTGCCAGTAGGGGGCCGAACACAGATACGCAGTATTTT - TRBJ2-3 TRBV19 -
CSVQGETQYF TGCAGCGTTCAGGGGGAGACCCAGTACTTC - TRBJ2-5 TRBV29-1 -
CASSLEGGSLLEQYF TGTGCCAGCAGCTTGGAAGGGGGGTCCCTCCTCGAGCAGTACTTC - TRBJ2-7 TRBV5-6 -
CASGGSTGFRFF TGCGCCAGCGGGGGATCGACAGGGTTCCGGTTCTTC TRBD1 TRBJ2-1 TRBV10-2 -
CASSQETGTRRNTEAFF TGCGCCAGCAGCCAAGAAACCGGGACAAGACGAAACACTGAAGCTTTCTTT - TRBJ1-1 TRBV4-1 -
CASSEGLAGGEQYF TGTGCCAGCAGCGAGGGACTAGCGGGAGGTGAGCAGTACTTC TRBD2 TRBJ2-7 TRBV5-6 -
CASSDGSTQHF TGTGCCAGCAGTGATGGGAGCACCCAGCATTTT - TRBJ1-5 TRBV6-1 -
CASTPRGTSTTDTQYF TGTGCCAGCACCCCGCGGGGGACTAGTACGACAGATACGCAGTATTTT TRBD2 TRBJ2-3 TRBV7-9 -
CASSLAMPETQYF TGTGCCAGCAGCTTAGCGATGCCAGAGACCCAGTACTTC - TRBJ2-5 TRBV7-6 -
CASSEPQGQPGRVNQPQHF TGCGCCAGCAGTGAGCCTCAGGGACAGCCAGGGAGGGTTAATCAGCCCCAGCATTTT TRBD1 TRBJ1-5 TRBV10-1 -
CASSVGPGGGYEQYF TGTGCCAGCAGCGTAGGACCGGGAGGCGGCTACGAGCAGTACTTC TRBD2 TRBJ2-7 TRBV9 -